The 7 T cell receptor beta chains listed next were all sequenced from one sample in a study of cytomegalovirus exposure and HLA in healthy donors. The PCR contained 60 Vbeta and 13 Jbeta primers. TCRdb keeps only in-frame clones here, not all; method: immunoSEQ multiplex PCR. The table records 70,000 to 95,000 clones, 70% to 85% of them present only once. The specimen sequenced was PBMCs. These TCRs come from a human donor in good health.

V and J are TRBV6-4 and TRBJ1-1, with D perhaps TRBD1 (5 bases). Trimming removed 4 bases from V and 5 bases from J, with 20 bases in between. Germline V CDR1 and CDR2: MRHNA, SNTAGT. CDR3 length: 16 amino acids. The chain's CDR3 is CASSGGDSKFWTEAFF. CDR3 bases: TGTGCCAGCAGTGGAGGAGACAGTAAGTTTTGGACTGAAGCTTTCTTT.

The rearrangement joins TRBV4-1 to TRBJ2-1; TRBD2 matches at 8 bases. The J segment lost 2 bases and the V segment lost 3 bases, leaving 6 bases of the junction unmatched. The germline V gene encodes CDR1 MGHRA and CDR2 YSYEKL. The CDR3 is made up of 16 amino acids. CDR3 amino acids: CASSHPIAGPYNEQFF. CDR3 DNA: TGCGCCAGCAGCCACCCTATAGCGGGGCCCTACAATGAGCAGTTCTTC.

The chain joins TRBV7-2 to TRBJ2-5, with D perhaps matching TRBD2 (5 bases). Near its end, the DNA agrees better with TRBJ2-7, so the J call may be wrong. The CDR3 runs to 14 residues. The germline gives CDR1 SGHTA, CDR2 FQGNSA. CDR3 amino acids: CASSLSGSSYEQYF. As DNA, the CDR3 is TGTGCCAGCAGCTTATCGGGGAGCTCCTACGAGCAGTACTTC.

This rearrangement joins TRBV29-1 to TRBJ1-5; no clear D gene. Germline V gene sequence: CDR1 SQVTM, CDR2 ANQGSEA. CDR3 length: 12 amino acids. Deletions cut 7 bases from V and 2 bases from J, with 9 bases between. The DNA for the CDR3 is TGCAGCGCCGCGGTGGGCAATCAGCCCCAGCATTTT. Its protein is CSAAVGNQPQHF.

V gene TRBV7-2 combines with J gene TRBJ1-4, with 7 bases identical to TRBD1. The V gene's germline CDR1 is SGHTA and CDR2 FQGNSA. V lost 5 bases and J lost 7; bases outside the gene matches: 10. This CDR3 has 15 amino acids. The CDR3 is CASSLRGRGAEKLFF. CDR3 coding DNA: TGTGCCAGCAGCCTAAGGGGCAGGGGGGCTGAAAAACTGTTTTTT. The variable domain in full, completed from reference TRBV7-2 and TRBJ1-4, reads GAGVSQSPSNKVTEKGKDVELRCDPISGHTALYWYRQSLGQGLEFLIYFQGNSAPDKSGLPSDRFSAERTGGSVSTLTIQRTQQEDSAVYLCASSLRGRGAEKLFFGSGTQLSVL.

The chain links TRBV13 to TRBJ2-6; D may be TRBD2 (6 bases). In germline, CDR1 is PRHDT, CDR2 FYEKMQ (reference sequence). V lost 5 bases, J lost 0 bases, and 23 bases lay in between. The CDR3 is 20 residues long. The CDR3: CASSPLLPGVGGSGANVLTF. DNA for the CDR3: TGTGCCAGCAGCCCGCTCCTCCCGGGGGTCGGAGGCTCTGGGGCCAACGTCCTGACTTTC. The variable domain in full, completed from reference TRBV13 and TRBJ2-6, reads AAGVIQSPRHLIKEKRETATLKCYPIPRHDTVYWYQQGPGQDPQFLISFYEKMQSDKGSIPDRFSAQQFSDYHSELNMSSLELGDSALYFCASSPLLPGVGGSGANVLTFGAGSRLTVL.

The V gene is TRBV4-3, the J gene TRBJ1-6; TRBD1 aligns across 9 bases. There are 15 residues in the CDR3. V was clipped by 2 bases and J by 7 bases; unmatched bases: 3. In germline, CDR1 is LGHNA, CDR2 YSLEER. The CDR3 sequence: CASSQSGTGNSPLHF. CDR3 bases: TGCGCCAGCAGCCAATCCGGGACAGGGAATTCACCCCTCCACTTT.